Below, 30 T cell receptor beta chains from the same sample are listed, as sequenced in a study of spatial heterogeneity in lung cancer. Described time point: sample taken at primary tumor resection. Whole RNA obtained from tumor, nontumor lung or frozen PBMC underwent sequencing without sorting. MiXCR was run by TCRdb on the 5' RACE reads, yielding one entry per CDR3 protein. The top ten clones hold 7.2% of a sample with roughly 75,000 distinct CDR3 sequences, 13% of them seen once. Source: PBMCs, taken at surgery. The receptors stem from a male donor with early-stage non-small cell lung cancer.

This chain links TRBV7-3 with TRBJ2-1; D ambiguous. The germline V gene has CDR1 SGHTA and CDR2 FQGTGA. The ends were cut back, 4 bases at V and 0 bases at J, with 4 bases in the middle. This CDR3 is built from 13 residues. The CDR3 DNA follows: TGTGCCAGCAGCTCGAACTCCTACAATGAGCAGTTCTTC. Translating gives CASSSNSYNEQFF.

The chain joins TRBV5-1 to TRBJ2-5; no clear D gene. Trimming stripped 0 bases from V and 5 bases from J, with 11 bases between. Germline V gene data show CDR1 as SGHRS and CDR2 as YFSETQ. This CDR3 is built from 14 residues. CDR3 region: CASSLVQEYETQYF. CDR3 DNA sequence: TGCGCCAGCAGCTTGGTTCAGGAATACGAGACCCAGTACTTC.

In the case of this clonotype: A much larger clone lies a single base off, so this may be a read error. The V and J genes are TRBV7-9 and TRBJ2-3, with 9 bases fitting TRBD2. The trim removed 5 bases at V and 5 bases at J, leaving 5 bases unmatched. The CDR3 spans 14 residues. Germline assignment: CDR1 SEHNR and CDR2 FQNEAQ (reference sequence). The CDR3 is CASSRSGGIDTQYF. The CDR3 DNA reads as TGTGCCAGCAGCCGTAGCGGGGGCATAGATACGCAGTATTTT.

This clonotype was seen only once. This chain links TRBV20-1 with TRBJ2-5; weak D call: TRBD1 (6 bases). Germline V gene data show CDR1 as DFQATT and CDR2 as SNEGSKA (reference sequence). V was shortened by 3 bases and J by 5 bases, with 16 bases between the two germline ends. This CDR3 has 14 amino acids. This CDR3 reads CSASQDSQGETQYF. The CDR3 DNA is TGCAGTGCTAGTCAGGACAGCCAAGGGGAGACCCAGTACTTC.

The chain combines TRBV5-5 with TRBJ2-7; 9 nucleotides match TRBD1. Germline values: CDR1 SGHKS, CDR2 YYEKEE (reference sequence). V trimming: 2 bases; J trimming: 7 bases; junction bases outside the gene matches: 4. The CDR3 covers 13 residues. CDR3 in amino acids: CASSFSQGAEQYF. CDR3 nucleotide sequence: TGTGCCAGCAGCTTTTCACAGGGGGCTGAGCAGTACTTC.

This clonotype was seen a few times. The chain has TRBV2 and TRBJ2-2; D unresolved. Germline loops: CDR1 SNHLY, CDR2 FYNNEI. Trimming took 5 bases from V and 4 from J, leaving 8 bases between them. This CDR3 is built from 13 residues. The CDR3 reads CASSFLPTGELFF. The DNA of the CDR3 is TGTGCCAGCAGTTTTTTGCCCACCGGGGAGCTGTTTTTT. Variable domain in full (rest from reference TRBV2 and TRBJ2-2): EPEVTQTPSHQVTQMGQEVILRCVPISNHLYFYWYRQILGQKVEFLVSFYNNEISEKSEIFDDQFSVERPDGSNFTLKIRSTKLEDSAMYFCASSFLPTGELFFGEGSRLTVL.

The sample holds a few counts of this clonotype. The chain couples TRBV4-3 to TRBJ2-1; D possibly uses TRBD1 or TRBD2 (5 bases each). Germline loops: CDR1 LGHNA, CDR2 YSLEER. This CDR3 has 15 residues. The germline V and J ends were trimmed by 0 bases and 8 bases, with 14 bases remaining between them. In DNA form, the CDR3 reads TGCGCCAGCAGCCAAGATCGCACACGGGGCTATGAGCAGTTCTTC. This gives the protein CASSQDRTRGYEQFF.

This clonotype was counted a few times. The rearrangement joins TRBV5-1 to TRBJ1-5, with TRBD1 matching over 7 bases. After removal of 2 bases from V and 7 bases from J, the junction contained 3 bases not matched to a gene. The germline V gene encodes CDR1 SGHRS and CDR2 YFSETQ. The CDR3 totals 13 residues. The DNA for the CDR3 is TGCGCCAGCAGCTTAGAGGGGGCCCAGCCCCAGCATTTT. Amino acid sequence: CASSLEGAQPQHF.

This clonotype was detected only a few times. V and J are TRBV7-2 and TRBJ2-4, with no clear D. The V gene lost 1 base and the J gene lost 0 bases, with 13 bases spanning the gap. This CDR3 is 17 amino acids long. Germline V lookup: CDR1 SGHTA, CDR2 FQGNSA. Here the CDR3 reads CASSLVTPFLAKNIQYF. Here the CDR3 DNA reads TGTGCCAGCAGCTTAGTAACGCCTTTCCTAGCCAAAAACATTCAGTACTTC. Complete variable domain (other parts from reference TRBV7-2 and TRBJ2-4): GAGVSQSPSNKVTEKGKDVELRCDPISGHTALYWYRQSLGQGLEFLIYFQGNSAPDKSGLPSDRFSAERTGGSVSTLTIQRTQQEDSAVYLCASSLVTPFLAKNIQYFGAGTRLSVL.

This clonotype was seen ten or more times. CDR3 sequence: CASSLNRDTQYF. CDR3 sequence (DNA): TGTGCCAGCAGCTTGAATAGGGATACGCAGTATTTT. The chain uses TRBV5-4 and TRBJ2-3; D unclear. CDR1 is SGHNT and CDR2 is YYREEE in the germline V gene (reference sequence). The CDR3 is 12 amino acids. The V and J ends lost 1 base and 6 bases respectively, with 6 bases between them.

This clonotype was counted once. V gene TRBV5-4 combines with J gene TRBJ2-2, with 9 bases that match TRBD1. The CDR3 totals 15 residues. Looked up from germline, CDR1 is SGHNT and CDR2 is YYREEE (reference sequence). V dropped 3 bases and J dropped 4; count of bases not matched to a gene: 4. The CDR3 nucleotides are TGTGCCAGCAGCTCGACAGGGGGTATCACCGGGGAGCTGTTTTTT. Encoded protein: CASSSTGGITGELFF. The variable domain in full, completed from reference TRBV5-4 and TRBJ2-2, reads ETGVTQSPTHLIKTRGQQVTLRCSSQSGHNTVSWYQQALGQGPQFIFQYYREEENGRGNFPPRFSGLQFPNYSSELNVNALELDDSALYLCASSSTGGITGELFFGEGSRLTVL.

The V and J genes are TRBV10-3 and TRBJ2-1; D is undetermined. The V gene lost 2 bases and the J gene lost 5 bases, with 10 bases spanning the gap. Germline-derived CDR1 and CDR2 are ENHRY and SYGVKD. This CDR3 contains 14 residues. The CDR3 is CAISENPTDNEQFF. In DNA, the CDR3 is TGTGCCATCAGTGAGAATCCCACGGACAATGAGCAGTTCTTC.

This clonotype was found many times. The chain employs TRBV12-5 and TRBJ2-1, with no clear D. This CDR3 region has 13 residues. The germline V gene encodes CDR1 LGHNT and CDR2 FRNRAP. Trimming took 7 bases from V and 8 from J, leaving 15 bases between them. This CDR3 reads CASVTHGPDEQFF. The CDR3 bases are TGTGCTAGTGTTACTCACGGACCCGATGAGCAGTTCTTC.

For the CDR3, the DNA is TGTGCCAGCAGTTCACGGGGGATCTACGAGCAGTACTTC. Amino acids: CASSSRGIYEQYF. The chain has TRBV6-5 and TRBJ2-7; D is possibly TRBD2 (6 bases). Per germline, CDR1 MNHEY and CDR2 SVGAGI. V dropped 4 bases and J dropped 3 bases, with 10 bases sitting between them. The CDR3 has 13 residues.

V and J are TRBV5-1 and TRBJ2-7; D is unresolved. The CDR3 extends over 13 amino acids. Germline CDR1 and CDR2: SGHRS and YFSETQ. V gave up 7 bases and J gave up 0 bases, with 11 bases separating them. CDR3 coding DNA: TGCGCCAGCTCCCCGCACCTCTCCTACGAGCAGTACTTC. It codes for CASSPHLSYEQYF.

The chain has TRBV5-1 and TRBJ2-3, with D unclear. V dropped 4 bases and J dropped 3 bases, with 9 bases sitting between them. The CDR3 loop spans 13 amino acids. Germline assignment: CDR1 SGHRS and CDR2 YFSETQ. The CDR3 bases are TGCGCCAGCAGCAGGGTGGTAACAGATACGCAGTATTTT. Amino acid sequence: CASSRVVTDTQYF.

This clonotype has more than one count but fewer than ten. V is TRBV27 and J is TRBJ1-5; D is possibly TRBD1 (6 bases). Germline V lookup: CDR1 MNHEY, CDR2 SMNVEV (reference sequence). The V gene lost 4 bases and the J gene lost 0 bases, with 10 bases spanning the gap. The CDR3 extends over 15 amino acids. The CDR3 sequence: CASSSQGGSNQPQHF. The CDR3 DNA is TGTGCCAGCAGTTCACAGGGAGGTAGCAATCAGCCCCAGCATTTT.

This clonotype occurred a few times. This chain links TRBV7-2 with TRBJ2-3; 7 bases line up with TRBD2. The CDR3 has 15 amino acids. V trimming: 0 bases; J trimming: 4 bases; junction bases outside the gene matches: 4. Germline V gives CDR1 SGHTA, CDR2 FQGNSA. CDR3 bases: TGTGCCAGCAGCTTAGCGGGAGGGCCCGCAGATACGCAGTATTTT. This sequence encodes CASSLAGGPADTQYF. Using reference TRBV7-2 and TRBJ2-3 for the parts outside the CDR3, the full variable domain is GAGVSQSPSNKVTEKGKDVELRCDPISGHTALYWYRQSLGQGLEFLIYFQGNSAPDKSGLPSDRFSAERTGGSVSTLTIQRTQQEDSAVYLCASSLAGGPADTQYFGPGTRLTVL.

The chain uses TRBV10-3 and TRBJ1-2; D remains unclear. This CDR3 spans 12 amino acids. The germline V and J ends were trimmed by 4 bases and 6 bases, with 9 bases remaining between them. Germline V gene lookup returns CDR1 ENHRY and CDR2 SYGVKD. The CDR3 DNA is TGTGCCATCAGTGGAGAGTTGAATGGCTACACCTTC. Amino acids: CAISGELNGYTF.

This clonotype was counted only a few times. This chain links TRBV3-1 with TRBJ1-5; TRBD1 is a possible D gene (5 bases). The germline gives CDR1 LGHDT, CDR2 YNNKEL (reference sequence). The CDR3 totals 14 residues. Trimming took 5 bases from V and 9 from J, leaving 17 bases between them. CDR3 protein: CASSLHGDQGPQHF. The CDR3 bases are TGTGCCAGCAGCTTACACGGGGACCAAGGGCCCCAGCATTTT.

This clonotype showed up just a few times. This chain connects TRBV6-2 or TRBV6-3 to TRBJ2-7; 7 nucleotides match TRBD1. J gave up 6 bases and V 4 bases, and 9 bases lay outside the gene matches. The length of the CDR3 is 14 residues. In germline, CDR1 is MNHEY, CDR2 SVGEGT. The CDR3 loop is CASSWARQGFEQYF. The CDR3 DNA reads TGTGCCAGCAGTTGGGCAAGACAGGGATTCGAGCAGTACTTC.

The gene calls are TRBV6-2 or TRBV6-3 and TRBJ2-3; D unclear. CDR1 is MNHEY, CDR2 SVGEGT, per germline. The CDR3 length is 13 residues. The ends were cut back, 6 bases at V and 2 bases at J, with 9 bases in the middle. Written as DNA, the CDR3 is TGTGCCAGCAGCCCTCTAACCACAGATACGCAGTATTTT. Protein: CASSPLTTDTQYF.

This chain joins TRBV11-1 and TRBJ1-4; D unclear. In germline, CDR1 is SGHAT, CDR2 FQDESV (reference sequence). The CDR3 is 13 amino acids. V dropped 2 bases and J dropped 4 bases, with 5 bases sitting between them. As DNA, the CDR3 is TGTGCCAGCAGCTTAAAGGATAATGAAAAACTGTTTTTT. Residues: CASSLKDNEKLFF. The full variable domain, its missing parts supplied by reference TRBV11-1 and TRBJ1-4, is EAEVAQSPRYKITEKSQAVAFWCDPISGHATLYWYRQILGQGPELLVQFQDESVVDDSQLPKDRFSAERLKGVDSTLKIQPAELGDSAMYLCASSLKDNEKLFFGSGTQLSVL.

The chain couples TRBV6-5 to TRBJ1-5; D is undetermined. V was clipped by 2 bases and J by 3 bases, with 5 bases between them. From germline, CDR1 is MNHEY and CDR2 SVGAGI. CDR3 length: 13 amino acids. The CDR3 DNA reads TGTGCCAGCAGTTACCGGACCAATCAGCCCCAGCATTTT. This encodes CASSYRTNQPQHF.

Note on this clonotype: A much larger clone differs from this one at a single base, so this may be a read error. The V gene is TRBV7-2, the J gene TRBJ2-3; 11 bases fit TRBD2. V lost 5 bases and J lost 0; bases outside the gene matches: 4. The CDR3 covers 16 residues. CDR1 is SGHTA, CDR2 FQGNSA, per germline. This CDR3 is CASSPLAGVSTDTQYF. DNA for the CDR3: TGTGCCAGCAGCCCACTAGCGGGGGTTAGCACAGATACGCAGTATTTT. Full variable domain (remainder filled in from reference TRBV7-2 and TRBJ2-3): GAGVSQSPSNKVTEKGKDVELRCDPISGHTALYWYRQSLGQGLEFLIYFQGNSAPDKSGLPSDRFSAERTGGSVSTLTIQRTQQEDSAVYLCASSPLAGVSTDTQYFGPGTRLTVL.

The chain joins TRBV20-1 to TRBJ2-7; D tentatively fits TRBD1 or TRBD2 (6 bases each). This CDR3 spans 13 amino acids. V was cut by 3 bases and J by 5 bases, with 14 bases left in between. The germline V gene encodes CDR1 DFQATT and CDR2 SNEGSKA (reference sequence). CDR3 sequence: CSARSGEADEQYF. CDR3 in DNA: TGCAGTGCTAGGTCAGGGGAGGCGGACGAGCAGTACTTC.

A single count supports this clonotype. Germline and junction disagree at one end, which may indicate a read error. V gene TRBV5-1 combines with J gene TRBJ2-7; TRBD2 matches 9 bases. This CDR3 has 16 residues. CDR1 SGHRS and CDR2 YFSETQ come from the germline V gene. The CDR3 DNA reads TGCGCCAGCAGCTTGCTGGCTAGCGGGACGTCCTACAAGCAGTACTTC. Translating it yields CASSLLASGTSYKQYF.

CDR3 DNA sequence: TGTGCCAGCAGCAGAGGTTTACACAATCAGCCCCAGCATTTT. Residues: CASSRGLHNQPQHF. The V and J genes are TRBV4-2 and TRBJ1-5; D not certain. This CDR3 comprises 14 residues. The V gene lost 5 bases and the J gene lost 3 bases, with 11 bases spanning the gap. Looked up from germline, CDR1 is LGHNA and CDR2 is YNFKEQ.

This clonotype was recorded many times. V and J are TRBV3-1 and TRBJ2-5; 7 bases match TRBD2. Unmatched junction bases numbered 1, after V lost 4 bases and J lost 5 bases. The V gene's germline CDR1 is LGHDT and CDR2 YNNKEL (reference sequence). The CDR3 totals 12 residues. In nucleotides, the CDR3 is TGTGCCAGCAGCCGGCGGGGGGAGACCCAGTACTTC. As protein: CASSRRGETQYF.

This clonotype was seen repeatedly, ten times or more. CDR3 protein: CAWSEGSWEYTEAFF. The DNA of the CDR3 is TGTGCCTGGAGTGAAGGGAGTTGGGAATACACTGAAGCTTTCTTT. V usage is TRBV30 and J usage is TRBJ1-1; D gene ambiguous. The CDR3 spans 15 residues. Trimming pared 1 base from V and 3 bases from J, leaving 15 bases between. Germline-derived CDR1 and CDR2 are GTSNPN and SVGIG (reference sequence).